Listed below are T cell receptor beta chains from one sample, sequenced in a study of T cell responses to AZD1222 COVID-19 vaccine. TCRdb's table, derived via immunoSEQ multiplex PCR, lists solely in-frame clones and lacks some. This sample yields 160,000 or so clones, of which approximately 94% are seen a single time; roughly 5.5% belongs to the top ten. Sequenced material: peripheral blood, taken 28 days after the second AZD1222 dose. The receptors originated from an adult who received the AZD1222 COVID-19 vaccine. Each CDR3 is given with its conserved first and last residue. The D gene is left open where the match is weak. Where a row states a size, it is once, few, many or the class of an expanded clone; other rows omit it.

TGTGCCAGCAGCCGTCAGCTAGCGGGAGGGCCTAGAGATACGCAGTATTTT | CASSRQLAGGPRDTQYF | TRBD2 | once | TRBJ2-3 | TRBV7-2
TGTGCCTGGAGTCTCCGGGACAGGGTATCAGGACTAGCGGGAATCTACGAGCAGTACTTC | CAWSLRDRVSGLAGIYEQYF | TRBD2 | once | TRBJ2-7 | TRBV30
TGTGTTGCGGGGGGCGGAGGGAACAATGAGCAGTTCTTC | CVAGGGGNNEQFF | TRBD2 | NA | TRBJ2-1 | TRBV6-5
TGTGCCAGAAGCTTGGTAGGTAGCGGAAGGAATGAGCAGTTCTTC | CARSLVGSGRNEQFF | NA | NA | TRBJ2-1 | TRBV5-3
TGCGCCAGCAGCGTGCAGGACAGGGCCTGGGGGGAGCAGTACTTC | CASSVQDRAWGEQYF | TRBD1 | NA | TRBJ2-7 | TRBV5-1
TGTGCCAGCAGCCGGACAGGAGAGTACGAGCAGTACTTC | CASSRTGEYEQYF | TRBD1 | NA | TRBJ2-7 | TRBV7-9
TGTGCCAGCCCTGGGACAGGGGGCTGGTACACTGAAGCTTTCTTT | CASPGTGGWYTEAFF | TRBD1 | NA | TRBJ1-1 | TRBV6-5
TGTGCCAGCAGGACCGGACAGGGCTATGGCTACACCTTC | CASRTGQGYGYTF | TRBD1 | NA | TRBJ1-2 | TRBV28
TGTGCCAGCAGCTTAGGCAGGGCAGGGGGCATTCAGTACTTC | CASSLGRAGGIQYF | TRBD1 | NA | TRBJ2-4 | TRBV11-2
TGTGCCAGTAGTAACTGGCGGGAAAAGTACAATGAGCAGTTCTTC | CASSNWREKYNEQFF | NA | NA | TRBJ2-1 | TRBV19
TGTGCCTGGACCAGCCAAAACACTGAAGCTTTCTTT | CAWTSQNTEAFF | NA | NA | TRBJ1-1 | TRBV30
TGTGCCAGCTCACCACAGGGAGATGGCTACACCTTC | CASSPQGDGYTF | NA | NA | TRBJ1-2 | TRBV18
TGCGCCAGCAGCCAAGATGATGGATGGGGCTACAATGAGCAGTTCTTC | CASSQDDGWGYNEQFF | NA | NA | TRBJ2-1 | TRBV4-1
TGTGCCAGTAGTCCGGCCCGACTAGCGGGAGACGCAGATACGCAGTATTTT | CASSPARLAGDADTQYF | TRBD2 | NA | TRBJ2-3 | TRBV19
TGTGCCAGCAGTTTGGTCGGGGTGGGAGCTTTCTTT | CASSLVGVGAFF | NA | once | TRBJ1-1 | TRBV28
TGTGCCAGCAGCGTAGCGGTGAACACTGAAGCTTTCTTT | CASSVAVNTEAFF | NA | NA | TRBJ1-1 | TRBV9
TGCAGCGCTGGGACTAGCGGACAAGACGAGCAGTACTTC | CSAGTSGQDEQYF | TRBD2 | NA | TRBJ2-7 | TRBV29-1
TGTGCCACCAGTGACTATCCTCTCCTCGGGGGGGAGGGGAACTCCTACAATGAGCAGTTCTTC | CATSDYPLLGGEGNSYNEQFF | TRBD2 | once | TRBJ2-1 | TRBV24-1
TGTGCCAGCAGCTTTACCGGGTTCGAGCAGTTCTTC | CASSFTGFEQFF | NA | once | TRBJ2-1 | TRBV11-3
TGTGCCAGCAGCCAACAGGACAGCCGGCAGAAAAAACTGTTTTTT | CASSQQDSRQKKLFF | NA | once | TRBJ1-4 | TRBV3-1/TRBV3-2
TGTGCCAGCAGATCGAACACCGGGGAGCTGTTTTTT | CASRSNTGELFF | NA | NA | TRBJ2-2 | TRBV2
TGTGCCAGCAGTTTAAGGGGTAAGAGGCCCATTGGCTACACCTTC | CASSLRGKRPIGYTF | NA | NA | TRBJ1-2 | TRBV28
TGTGCCAGCAGTCCCGGGACAGGTGGCGAGCAGTACTTC | CASSPGTGGEQYF | TRBD1 | NA | TRBJ2-7 | TRBV12-3/TRBV12-4
TGTGCCAGCAGCTTCCAAGGGTCTGGAAACACCATATATTTT | CASSFQGSGNTIYF | NA | NA | TRBJ1-3 | TRBV11-2
TGTGCCAGCAGCAAAACCAGACCGGGACTTCTAAACACAGATACGCAGTATTTT | CASSKTRPGLLNTDTQYF | NA | NA | TRBJ2-3 | TRBV21-1
TGTGCCAGCGGAGGGTTCGGGGAGACCCAGTACTTC | CASGGFGETQYF | NA | once | TRBJ2-5 | TRBV7-9
TGTGCCAGCAGGGGGGACTCCTACGAGCAGTACTTC | CASRGDSYEQYF | NA | NA | TRBJ2-7 | TRBV12-3/TRBV12-4
TGTGCCAGTAGTGCCTGGACTAGCGGGAGGGAGAATGAGCAGTTCTTC | CASSAWTSGRENEQFF | TRBD2 | NA | TRBJ2-1 | TRBV19
TGCAGCGTTGACCCCCGGGACAGGGCCCGAAGCACTGAAGCTTTCTTT | CSVDPRDRARSTEAFF | TRBD1 | NA | TRBJ1-1 | TRBV29-1
TGTGCCAGCTCACCGGACTGGGACAGGGGGAGGTACGAGCAGTACTTC | CASSPDWDRGRYEQYF | TRBD1 | NA | TRBJ2-7 | TRBV18
TGTGCCAGCAGCTTGGAGGGGGTCCTGAACACTGAAGCTTTCTTT | CASSLEGVLNTEAFF | NA | NA | TRBJ1-1 | TRBV5-5
TGTGCCAGCAGCCAGAGCAACTATGGCTACACCTTC | CASSQSNYGYTF | NA | once | TRBJ1-2 | TRBV6-5
TGTGCCAGCAGCCAAGTAGGGGATACGCAGTATTTT | CASSQVGDTQYF | NA | NA | TRBJ2-3 | TRBV3-1/TRBV3-2
TGTGCCAGCAGCTTAGGGAGGGGGACTAGCTGGAATGAGCAGTTCTTC | CASSLGRGTSWNEQFF | TRBD2 | NA | TRBJ2-1 | TRBV11-2
TGTGCCAGCTCAGGGCAGTTCCAAGAGACCCAGTACTTC | CASSGQFQETQYF | NA | NA | TRBJ2-5 | TRBV18
TGTGCCAGCAGTTCTTGGACCCAGGGAGGACAACAAGAGACCCAGTACTTC | CASSSWTQGGQQETQYF | NA | NA | TRBJ2-5 | TRBV28
TGTGCCAGCACCGTGGCAGGGGCCAACGTCCTGACTTTC | CASTVAGANVLTF | NA | NA | TRBJ2-6 | TRBV28
TGTGCCAGCAGCGTACGGGACAGGCGGGCGGGGTACACCGGGGAGCTGTTTTTT | CASSVRDRRAGYTGELFF | TRBD1 | NA | TRBJ2-2 | TRBV11-2
TGTGCCAGCAGCTTAGGGAGGGACAGACTATATGGCTACACCTTC | CASSLGRDRLYGYTF | TRBD1 | once | TRBJ1-2 | TRBV11-2
TGTGCCATCAGTGAGCAGGGTAACTATGGCTACACCTTC | CAISEQGNYGYTF | NA | NA | TRBJ1-2 | TRBV10-3
TGCGCCAGCAGCCAAGTGTGGACTAGCGGGAGTACCGATACGCAGTATTTT | CASSQVWTSGSTDTQYF | TRBD2 | NA | TRBJ2-3 | TRBV4-1
TGTGCCAGCAGGTCAACAGGGTTTTACGAGCAGTACTTC | CASRSTGFYEQYF | NA | NA | TRBJ2-7 | TRBV12-3/TRBV12-4
TGTGCCAGCTCACCCGACGTTAGCCCCACCGGGGAGCTGTTTTTT | CASSPDVSPTGELFF | NA | once | TRBJ2-2 | TRBV18
TGTGCCAGTAGCCCAACAGGGGATACGCAGTATTTT | CASSPTGDTQYF | NA | NA | TRBJ2-3 | TRBV19
TGTGCCAGCAGCTCATACCTGAACACCGGGGAGCTGTTTTTT | CASSSYLNTGELFF | NA | NA | TRBJ2-2 | TRBV4-2
TGTGCCAGCAGCTTTAGCGGGACCTTATACAATGAGCAGTTCTTC | CASSFSGTLYNEQFF | TRBD2 | NA | TRBJ2-1 | TRBV7-2
TGTGCCGCAGGGACTAGCGGGAGAAAAGGGATGACCAATGAGCAGTTCTTC | CAAGTSGRKGMTNEQFF | TRBD2 | NA | TRBJ2-1 | TRBV27
TGTGCCAGCAGCCGAAGCGGGGCCCACGAGCAGTACTTC | CASSRSGAHEQYF | TRBD2 | NA | TRBJ2-7 | TRBV12-3/TRBV12-4
TGTGCCAGCAGTTCCACACCTGAAAAACTGTTTTTT | CASSSTPEKLFF | NA | NA | TRBJ1-4 | TRBV12-3/TRBV12-4
TGTGCCAGCAGTTTAAAAGGCCCGGGGGCTTTCACTGAAGCTTTCTTT | CASSLKGPGAFTEAFF | NA | NA | TRBJ1-1 | TRBV27
TGTGCCAGCAGCCCGGCTGACTTAGGGCAGTTCTTC | CASSPADLGQFF | NA | NA | TRBJ2-1 | TRBV12-3/TRBV12-4
TGTGCCAGCAGCTTAGAGGGCCTGAGTAATTCACCCCTCCACTTT | CASSLEGLSNSPLHF | NA | NA | TRBJ1-6 | TRBV7-2
TGTGCCAGCAGCCAAGATCTCAGCTCCTACGAGCAGTACTTC | CASSQDLSSYEQYF | NA | NA | TRBJ2-7 | TRBV3-1/TRBV3-2
TGTGCCAGCAGCTCCTCTAGCGGGACTAGCACAGATACGCAGTATTTT | CASSSSSGTSTDTQYF | TRBD2 | NA | TRBJ2-3 | TRBV7-8
TGTGCCATCAGTGACACTGCCGGGACTAGCGGGAGGGTCTCCTACAATGAGCAGTTCTTC | CAISDTAGTSGRVSYNEQFF | TRBD2 | NA | TRBJ2-1 | TRBV10-3
TGTGCCAGCAGTGGACAGGTTGGCTCTGGGGCCAACGTCCTGACTTTC | CASSGQVGSGANVLTF | NA | NA | TRBJ2-6 | TRBV6-1
TGTGCCAGCAGTTACTCCCCTAGGCCAAGAAACGGGGAGCTGTTTTTT | CASSYSPRPRNGELFF | NA | NA | TRBJ2-2 | TRBV6-5
TGTGCCAGCAGTCCGACAGGGAACCAGCCCCAGCATTTT | CASSPTGNQPQHF | TRBD1 | few | TRBJ1-5 | TRBV28
TGCGCCAGCAGCTTGGAAACTGGAAGAAACACCATATATTTT | CASSLETGRNTIYF | NA | NA | TRBJ1-3 | TRBV5-1
TGTGCCAGCAGCCCCTTAAGACAGGCCTTGAACACTGAAGCTTTCTTT | CASSPLRQALNTEAFF | NA | once | TRBJ1-1 | TRBV5-4